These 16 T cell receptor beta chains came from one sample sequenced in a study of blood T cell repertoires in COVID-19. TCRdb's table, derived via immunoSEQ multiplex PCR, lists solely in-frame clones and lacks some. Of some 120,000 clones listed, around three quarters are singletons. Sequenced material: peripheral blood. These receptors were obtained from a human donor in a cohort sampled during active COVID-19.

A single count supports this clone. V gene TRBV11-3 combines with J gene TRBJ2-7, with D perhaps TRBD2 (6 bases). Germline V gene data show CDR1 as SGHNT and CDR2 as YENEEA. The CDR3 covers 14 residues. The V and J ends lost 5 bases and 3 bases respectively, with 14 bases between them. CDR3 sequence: CASSQRAKVYEQYF. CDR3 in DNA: TGTGCCAGCAGCCAGCGGGCAAAAGTCTACGAGCAGTACTTC.

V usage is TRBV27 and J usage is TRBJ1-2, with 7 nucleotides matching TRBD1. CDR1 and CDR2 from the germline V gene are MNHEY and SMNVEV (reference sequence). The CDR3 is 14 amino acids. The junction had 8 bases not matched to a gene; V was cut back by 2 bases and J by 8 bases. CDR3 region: CASSLSTGDYGYTF. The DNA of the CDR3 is TGTGCCAGCAGTTTAAGCACAGGGGATTACGGCTACACCTTC.

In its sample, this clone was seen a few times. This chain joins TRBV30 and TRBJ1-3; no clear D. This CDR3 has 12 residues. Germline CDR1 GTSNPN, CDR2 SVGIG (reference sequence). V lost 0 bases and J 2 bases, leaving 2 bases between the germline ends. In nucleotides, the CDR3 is TGTGCCTGGAGTGTCACTGGAAACACCATATATTTT. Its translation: CAWSVTGNTIYF.

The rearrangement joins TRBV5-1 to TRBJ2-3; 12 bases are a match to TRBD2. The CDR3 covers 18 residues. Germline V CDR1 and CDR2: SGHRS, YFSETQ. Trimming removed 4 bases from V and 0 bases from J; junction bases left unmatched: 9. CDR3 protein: CASSLKTSGGVSTDTQYF. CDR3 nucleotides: TGCGCCAGCAGCCTAAAGACTAGCGGGGGCGTTAGCACAGATACGCAGTATTTT.

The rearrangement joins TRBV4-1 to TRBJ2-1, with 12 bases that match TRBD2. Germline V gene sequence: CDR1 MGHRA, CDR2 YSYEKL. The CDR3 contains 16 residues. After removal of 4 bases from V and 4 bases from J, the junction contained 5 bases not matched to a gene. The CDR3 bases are TGCGCCAGCAGCCTAAAACTAGCGGGGGGTTACAATGAGCAGTTCTTC. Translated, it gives CASSLKLAGGYNEQFF.

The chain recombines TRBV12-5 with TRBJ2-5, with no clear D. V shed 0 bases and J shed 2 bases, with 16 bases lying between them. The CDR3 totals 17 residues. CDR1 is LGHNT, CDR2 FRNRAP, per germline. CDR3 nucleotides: TGTGCTAGTGGTTTGGTACATGGTGGCAGGTATCAAGAGACCCAGTACTTC. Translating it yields CASGLVHGGRYQETQYF.

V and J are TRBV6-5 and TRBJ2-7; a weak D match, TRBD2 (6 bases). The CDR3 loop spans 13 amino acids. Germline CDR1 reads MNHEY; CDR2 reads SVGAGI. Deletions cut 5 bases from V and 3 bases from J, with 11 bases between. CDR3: CASSPPEGYEQYF. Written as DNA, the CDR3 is TGTGCCAGCAGTCCCCCGGAGGGCTACGAGCAGTACTTC.

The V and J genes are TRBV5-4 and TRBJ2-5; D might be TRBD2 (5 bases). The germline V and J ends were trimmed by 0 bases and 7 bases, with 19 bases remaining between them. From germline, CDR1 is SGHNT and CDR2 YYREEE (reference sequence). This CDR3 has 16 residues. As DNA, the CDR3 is TGTGCCAGCAGCTTGGCCGGGATACAAAGAGTGGGGACCCAGTACTTC. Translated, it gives CASSLAGIQRVGTQYF. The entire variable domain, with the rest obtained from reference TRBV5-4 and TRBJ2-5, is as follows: ETGVTQSPTHLIKTRGQQVTLRCSSQSGHNTVSWYQQALGQGPQFIFQYYREEENGRGNFPPRFSGLQFPNYSSELNVNALELDDSALYLCASSLAGIQRVGTQYFGPGTRLLVL.

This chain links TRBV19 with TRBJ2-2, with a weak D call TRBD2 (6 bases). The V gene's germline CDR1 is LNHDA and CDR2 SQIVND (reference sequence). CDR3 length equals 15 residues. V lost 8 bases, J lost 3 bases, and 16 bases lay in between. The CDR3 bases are TGTGCCAGTCGTTTTCGGGGGTCGGACACCGGGGAGCTGTTTTTT. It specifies CASRFRGSDTGELFF.

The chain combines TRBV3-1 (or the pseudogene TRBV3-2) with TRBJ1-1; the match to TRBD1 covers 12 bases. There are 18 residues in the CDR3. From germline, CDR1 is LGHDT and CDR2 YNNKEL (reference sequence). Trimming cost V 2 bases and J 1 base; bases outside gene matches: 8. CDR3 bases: TGTGCCAGCAGCCAAATGGGACAGGGGGCGTGGAAGAACACTGAAGCTTTCTTT. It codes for CASSQMGQGAWKNTEAFF.

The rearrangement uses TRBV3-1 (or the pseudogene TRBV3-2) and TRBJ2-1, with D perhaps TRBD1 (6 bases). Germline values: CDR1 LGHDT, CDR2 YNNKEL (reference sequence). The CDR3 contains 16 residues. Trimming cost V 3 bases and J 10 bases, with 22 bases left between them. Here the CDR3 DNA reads TGTGCCAGCAGCCATTTGGGGGCCGGAGGTAAGTCGGAGCAGTTCTTC. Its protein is CASSHLGAGGKSEQFF.

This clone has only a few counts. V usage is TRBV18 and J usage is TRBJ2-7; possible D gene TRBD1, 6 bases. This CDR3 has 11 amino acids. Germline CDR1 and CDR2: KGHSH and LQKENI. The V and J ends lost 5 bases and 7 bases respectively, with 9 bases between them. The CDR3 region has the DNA TGTGCCAGCTCAGGACAGCAAGAGCAGTACTTC. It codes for CASSGQQEQYF.

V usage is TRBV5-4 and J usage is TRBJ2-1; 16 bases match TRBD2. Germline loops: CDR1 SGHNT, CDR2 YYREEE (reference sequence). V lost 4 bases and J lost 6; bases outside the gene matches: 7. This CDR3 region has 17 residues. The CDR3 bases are TGTGCCAGCAGCCTGGGACTAGCGGGGGGGCCCCGCAATGAGCAGTTCTTC. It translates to CASSLGLAGGPRNEQFF.

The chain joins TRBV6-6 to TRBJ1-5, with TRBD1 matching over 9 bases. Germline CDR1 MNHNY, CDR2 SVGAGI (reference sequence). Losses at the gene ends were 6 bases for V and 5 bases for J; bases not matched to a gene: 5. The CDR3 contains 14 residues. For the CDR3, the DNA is TGTGCCAGCAGCAAGACAGGGGGATATCAGCCCCAGCATTTT. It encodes CASSKTGGYQPQHF.

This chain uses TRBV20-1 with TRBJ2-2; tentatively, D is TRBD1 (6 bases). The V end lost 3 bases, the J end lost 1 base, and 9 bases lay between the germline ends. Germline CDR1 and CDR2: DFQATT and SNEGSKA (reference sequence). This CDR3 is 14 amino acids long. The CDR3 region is CSASTGRNTGELFF. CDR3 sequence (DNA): TGCAGTGCTAGTACAGGGAGGAACACCGGGGAGCTGTTTTTT.

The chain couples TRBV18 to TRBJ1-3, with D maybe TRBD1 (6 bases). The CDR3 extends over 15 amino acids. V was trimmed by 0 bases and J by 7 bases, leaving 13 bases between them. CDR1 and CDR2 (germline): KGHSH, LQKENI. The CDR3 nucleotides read TGTGCCAGCTCACCACCGGCCCAGGGGTGGAACACCATATATTTT. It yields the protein CASSPPAQGWNTIYF.